The clone carrying this T cell receptor (beta chain) was detected only a few times. Its antigen is not identified. Investigators reverse transcribed all isolated RNA, so they sequenced expressed TCRB transcripts. Some clones are missing from TCRdb's copy, which holds only in-frame ones; the method was immunoSEQ multiplex PCR. The sample holds 150,000 to 200,000 clones, approximately 62% seen once. The CDR3 spans 12 residues. Germline CDR1 reads SQVTM; CDR2 reads ANQGSEA. V shed 3 bases and J 4 bases; nucleotides not matched to a gene: 1. This record belongs to a study of beta chain features in type 1 diabetes. General study results and limits: The analysis here could not establish whether HLA type shapes TCRB rearrangement. Among all four CD4+ subsets, Type 1 diabetes patients had TCRB CDR3s that were moderately but significantly shorter.

The receptor was isolated from a man aged 30-40 years with type 1 diabetes. V and J are TRBV29-1 and TRBJ1-1, with 8 bases that match TRBD1. Sequenced material: naive CD4+ T cells from blood. The CDR3 protein is CSVEDRVTEAFF. In nucleotides, the CDR3 is TGCAGCGTTGAGGACAGGGTCACTGAAGCTTTCTTT.